This passage covers 14 T cell receptor beta chains from one sample sequenced in a study of blood T cell repertoires in COVID-19. Some clones are missing from TCRdb's copy, which holds only in-frame ones; the method was immunoSEQ multiplex PCR. This sample has more than 90,000 clones, with under 80% found just once. Sequenced: peripheral blood. These receptors were obtained from a man aged 50 or older with acute or convalescent COVID-19.

This sequence joins TRBV12-3 or TRBV12-4 and TRBJ2-5; a weak D match, TRBD2 (6 bases). Trimming pared 7 bases from V and 5 bases from J, leaving 14 bases between. This CDR3 has 13 residues. The CDR3 sequence: CASTRAGYETQYF. DNA for the CDR3: TGTGCCAGCACCCGGGCGGGGTACGAGACCCAGTACTTC.

This clone was detected a few times. V usage is TRBV3-1 (or the pseudogene TRBV3-2) and J usage is TRBJ2-2, with D possibly being TRBD1 (6 bases). The CDR3 is made up of 16 amino acids. Germline CDR1 reads LGHDT; CDR2 reads YNNKEL (reference sequence). Trimming cost V 1 base and J 4 bases, with 13 bases left between them. CDR3 sequence reads: CASSQVLDRPTGELFF. As DNA, the CDR3 is TGTGCCAGCAGCCAAGTCCTGGACAGACCCACCGGGGAGCTGTTTTTT.

The CDR3 reads CASSLVAGVRETQYF. CDR3 sequence (DNA): TGCGCCAGCAGCTTGGTAGCGGGAGTTCGTGAGACCCAGTACTTC. This sequence joins TRBV5-1 and TRBJ2-5, with 9 bases matching TRBD2. The V gene's germline CDR1 is SGHRS and CDR2 YFSETQ. There are 15 residues in the CDR3. V shed 0 bases and J 5 bases; nucleotides not matched to a gene: 5.

This clone was recorded a few times. The genes are TRBV2 and TRBJ1-5, with TRBD1 matching over 11 bases. In germline, CDR1 is SNHLY, CDR2 FYNNEI. CDR3 length: 15 residues. Trimming at V came to 6 bases and at J to 1 base, leaving 2 bases not matched to a gene. The CDR3 sequence is CASRRDRGSNQPQHF. In nucleotides, the CDR3 is TGTGCCAGCAGGCGGGACAGGGGGAGCAATCAGCCCCAGCATTTT.

The chain employs TRBV9 and TRBJ1-1; maybe TRBD1 (5 bases). The CDR3 is 15 amino acids. Between the trimmed V and J ends, which lost 0 bases and 5 bases, there was a span of 14 bases. Looked up from germline, CDR1 is SGDLS and CDR2 is YYNGEE. CDR3 sequence (DNA): TGTGCCAGCAGCGTAGATGTAGGGAGGGGAACTGAAGCTTTCTTT. Residues: CASSVDVGRGTEAFF.

Comments on this clone: Other DNA sequences within the sample encode an identical CDR3. The rearrangement uses TRBV29-1 and TRBJ2-1; 7 bases fit TRBD2. With 3 bases clipped from V and 3 bases from J, the junction kept 5 bases outside the gene matches. Germline values: CDR1 SQVTM, CDR2 ANQGSEA. The CDR3 is 14 residues long. The CDR3 DNA follows: TGCAGCGTTGACGGCGGGAGTTTCTACAATGAGCAGTTCTTC. Its protein product is CSVDGGSFYNEQFF.

The chain has TRBV4-2 and TRBJ2-1, with 12 bases identical to TRBD2. The CDR3 consists of 17 residues. Germline V gene data show CDR1 as LGHNA and CDR2 as YNFKEQ. V lost 5 bases and J lost 5; bases outside the gene matches: 10. The CDR3 DNA reads TGTGCCAGCAGCTTTGGACTAGCGGGGAGTCAAAACAATGAGCAGTTCTTC. Translated: CASSFGLAGSQNNEQFF.

This clone was counted between two and nine times. V gene TRBV30 combines with J gene TRBJ1-4, with TRBD1 matching over 7 bases. The germline gives CDR1 GTSNPN, CDR2 SVGIG (reference sequence). This CDR3 has 19 amino acids. V gave up 2 bases and J gave up 0 bases; unmatched junction bases: 15. CDR3 nucleotides: TGTGCCTGGAGTAGATACAGGGGAGATCTAAGAGCAACTAATGAAAAACTGTTTTTT. Encoded protein: CAWSRYRGDLRATNEKLFF.

The V call is TRBV5-1, the J call TRBJ2-7, with a weak D call TRBD2 (5 bases). Germline loops: CDR1 SGHRS, CDR2 YFSETQ. Trimming took 1 base from V and 0 from J, leaving 8 bases between them. The CDR3 consists of 14 residues. The CDR3 coding sequence is TGCGCCAGCAGCTTGTCCGGGGACTCCTACGAGCAGTACTTC. It is translated as CASSLSGDSYEQYF.

The chain uses TRBV7-6 and TRBJ2-6; a weak D match, TRBD1 (6 bases). CDR3 length equals 15 residues. Germline CDR1 reads SGHVS; CDR2 reads FNYEAQ. Deletions cut 1 base from V and 2 bases from J, with 6 bases between. The CDR3 bases are TGTGCCAGCAGCTTAGGGACAGCTGGGGCCAACGTCCTGACTTTC. It yields the protein CASSLGTAGANVLTF.

The chain employs TRBV5-1 and TRBJ2-1; 13 bases agree with TRBD2. V was clipped by 5 bases and J by 0 bases; unmatched bases: 8. The germline V gene has CDR1 SGHRS and CDR2 YFSETQ. The CDR3 runs 18 residues. The CDR3 spells CASSPGLAGQSSYNEQFF. CDR3 in DNA: TGCGCCAGCAGTCCGGGACTAGCGGGGCAAAGCTCCTACAATGAGCAGTTCTTC.

The chain has TRBV28 and TRBJ2-3; 8 bases fit TRBD1. CDR3 length equals 15 residues. The ends lost 7 bases at V and 4 bases at J; junction bases unmatched: 10. Germline CDR1 is MDHEN and CDR2 is SYDVKM. CDR3 in DNA: TGTGCCAGCATTACAGGGGGAGAACCACCAGATACGCAGTATTTT. The encoded protein is CASITGGEPPDTQYF.

This clone was seen more than once but under ten times. The rearrangement uses TRBV7-9 and TRBJ2-7, with TRBD1 matching 11 bases. The V gene's germline CDR1 is SEHNR and CDR2 FQNEAQ (reference sequence). The CDR3 totals 13 residues. The V gene end was trimmed by 5 bases and the J gene end by 3 bases; junction bases not matched to a gene: 0. This chain's CDR3 is CASSGTGGYEQYF. Written as DNA, the CDR3 is TGTGCCAGCAGCGGGACAGGGGGCTACGAGCAGTACTTC.

This clone came up a few times. The CDR3 protein is CASSRDFQETQYF. DNA for the CDR3: TGTGCCAGCAGTCGGGACTTCCAAGAGACCCAGTACTTC. The V gene is TRBV12-3 or TRBV12-4, the J gene TRBJ2-5; TRBD2 is a possible D gene (6 bases). Deletions cut 5 bases from V and 1 base from J, with 8 bases between. The CDR3 is 13 residues long.